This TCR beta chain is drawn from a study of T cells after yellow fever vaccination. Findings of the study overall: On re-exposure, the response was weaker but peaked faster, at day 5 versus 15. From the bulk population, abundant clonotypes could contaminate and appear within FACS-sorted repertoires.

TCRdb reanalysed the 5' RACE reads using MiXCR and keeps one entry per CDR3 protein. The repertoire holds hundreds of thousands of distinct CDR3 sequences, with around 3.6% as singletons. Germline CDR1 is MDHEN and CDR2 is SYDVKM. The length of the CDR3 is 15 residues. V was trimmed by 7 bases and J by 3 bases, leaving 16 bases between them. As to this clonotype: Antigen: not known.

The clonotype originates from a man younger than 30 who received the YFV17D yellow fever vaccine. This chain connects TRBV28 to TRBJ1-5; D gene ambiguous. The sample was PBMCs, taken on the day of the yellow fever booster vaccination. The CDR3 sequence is CASTPHGGNNQPQHF. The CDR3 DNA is TGTGCCAGCACCCCGCATGGAGGGAACAATCAGCCCCAGCATTTT.